In this sample, the clone carrying this T cell receptor beta chain turned up many times. Its antigen remains unknown. TCRdb recomputed calls from the reads with MiXCR, one row per CDR3 protein. The table has approximately 1,000,000 distinct CDR3 sequences, 25% to 40% seen once. V was pared by 5 bases and J by 2 bases, with 13 bases between. CDR3 length equals 14 residues. CDR1 SGHVS and CDR2 FNYEAQ come from the germline V gene. This entry belongs to a study of T cell repertoires in cytomegalovirus infection. Study results and caveats: Predominance within the ex vivo response was attributable to HLA-C-restricted CMV-specific TCR beta clonotypes.

This sequence joins TRBV7-6 and TRBJ2-7; D is possibly TRBD1 or TRBD2 (5 bases each). This TCR was sampled from a human donor in good health (CMV status not recorded). Some clones in this sample may be carry-over from other donors' samples. The source material was cultured CD8+ T cells from PBMCs, sampled from culture after CMV antigen stimulation. For the CDR3, the DNA is TGTGCCAGCAGCATCGGGACGGCCCCCTACGAGCAGTACGTC. Its translation is CASSIGTAPYEQYV.